These 8 T cell receptor beta chains originate from one sample sequenced in a study of T-cell memory formation after mild COVID-19 (dated by TCRdb to the early 2020s). Library generation was performed with 5' RACE. Sequencing took place on an Illumina NovaSeq 6000. TCRdb itself trimmed the public reads at Q25 with fastp, ran MiXCR and retained productive beta chains. Merged by CDR3 protein, the rows form single entries marked with the most common genes and DNA. Here the sample has around 390,000 distinct CDR3 sequences; 16% occur a single time. The ten biggest clones cover about a fifth of the sample. Sample: PBMCs or a T cell subset sorted from them (not recorded which). Receptor source: a man younger than 35 who had mild COVID-19 (a few samples of this study predate the infection). The sample titles of this study are shuffled in the database, so cell type and time point are left out; the donor was told from shared clones.

This clonotype was seen a few times. The rearrangement links TRBV5-1 to TRBJ2-1, with D possibly matching TRBD2 (7 bases). Trimming shortened V by 0 bases and J by 7 bases, and 11 bases separated the two germline ends. This CDR3 is built from 14 residues. Germline V gives CDR1 SGHRS, CDR2 YFSETQ. The CDR3, as DNA: TGCGCCAGCAGCTTGGGTCGGGGGGCTAATGAGCAGTTCTTC. Amino acids: CASSLGRGANEQFF.

A few counts support this clonotype. V gene TRBV5-6 combines with J gene TRBJ2-3; tentative D call: TRBD1 (6 bases). The germline gives CDR1 SGHDT, CDR2 YYEEEE. The ends were cut back, 1 base at V and 4 bases at J, with 16 bases in the middle. The CDR3 has 16 amino acids. The CDR3 bases are TGTGCCAGCAGCTTGAGGCCCCCACAGGGCCCAGATACGCAGTATTTT. Protein product: CASSLRPPQGPDTQYF.

This clonotype has only a few counts. The chain employs TRBV5-1 and TRBJ1-3, with a possible D match to TRBD1 (5 bases). V dropped 4 bases and J dropped 4 bases, with 6 bases sitting between them. Germline V gene data show CDR1 as SGHRS and CDR2 as YFSETQ. The CDR3 is 12 amino acids. The chain's CDR3 is CASSRGGNTIYF. In DNA form, the CDR3 reads TGCGCCAGCAGCCGGGGCGGAAACACCATATATTTT. Looking up the rest from reference TRBV5-1 and TRBJ1-3 gives the full variable domain: KAGVTQTPRYLIKTRGQQVTLSCSPISGHRSVSWYQQTPGQGLQFLFEYFSETQRNKGNFPGRFSGRQFSNSRSEMNVSTLELGDSALYLCASSRGGNTIYFGEGSWLTVV.

This clonotype has ten or more counts. The V and J genes are TRBV7-2 and TRBJ2-1; TRBD1 matches 8 bases. Trimming took 5 bases from V and 7 from J; bases not matched to a gene: 10. Germline V gives CDR1 SGHTA, CDR2 FQGNSA. The CDR3 is 15 residues long. The CDR3 DNA is TGTGCCAGCAGCGCAAGCCCTCACAGGGGGAATGAGCAGTTCTTC. Translated, it gives CASSASPHRGNEQFF.

The rearrangement uses TRBV7-9 and TRBJ1-1; TRBD1 might be the D (6 bases). From germline, CDR1 is SEHNR and CDR2 FQNEAQ (reference sequence). V was clipped by 2 bases and J by 6 bases, with 13 bases between them. The CDR3 is 14 residues long. As DNA, the CDR3 is TGTGCCAGCAGCTTACGTGGGGGGCGGGCTGAAGCTTTCTTT. Translated, it gives CASSLRGGRAEAFF.

Only a few counts were recorded for this clonotype. This chain connects TRBV21-1 to TRBJ2-4. TRBV21-1 counts as a pseudogene. This CDR3 contains 16 residues. As DNA, the CDR3 is TGTGCCAGCAGCAAAAGTGGATCCTGCAAAAAAAACATTCAGTACTTC. As protein: CASSKSGSCKKNIQYF.

This clonotype was observed a handful of times. The chain recombines TRBV12-3 or TRBV12-4 with TRBJ1-2; D is perhaps TRBD1 (5 bases). The V end lost 7 bases, the J end lost 0 bases, and 15 bases lay between the germline ends. CDR3 length: 15 amino acids. The CDR3 loop reads CASTTNGGANYGYTF. Written as DNA, the CDR3 is TGTGCCAGCACCACCAACGGAGGGGCTAACTATGGCTACACCTTC.

The genes are TRBV6-2 or TRBV6-3 and TRBJ1-1, with D maybe TRBD1 (6 bases). Between the trimmed V and J ends, which lost 7 bases and 7 bases, there was a span of 13 bases. Germline V gene lookup returns CDR1 MNHEY and CDR2 SVGEGT. This CDR3 spans 12 amino acids. CDR3 residues: CASNRDDNEAFF. CDR3 coding DNA: TGTGCCAGCAACAGGGATGATAATGAAGCTTTCTTT.